This TCR beta chain was captured by sequencing in a study of CD8 T cells in ankylosing spondylitis. Study observations and caveats: A TCR beta motif made of fewer than ten highly homologous variants seemed typical of ankylosing spondylitis blood.

Comment on this clonotype: Its antigen is not identified.

The CDR3 is made up of 12 amino acids. V was cut by 3 bases and J by 4 bases, with 8 bases left in between. Germline V gives CDR1 SQVTM, CDR2 ANQGSEA. TCRdb passed the 5' RACE reads through MiXCR, listing each CDR3 protein once. Among around 450,000 distinct CDR3 sequences, more than 25% were seen once, and the ten largest hold 0.89%. The J gene is TRBJ2-3, the V gene TRBV29-1, with D perhaps TRBD2 (6 bases). This TCR was sampled from a male donor with ankylosing spondylitis. Material for sequencing was blood, either unsorted or a sorted T cell fraction (not recorded which). The CDR3 here is CSVEGEADTQYF. For the CDR3, the DNA is TGCAGCGTTGAGGGGGAGGCAGATACGCAGTATTTT.